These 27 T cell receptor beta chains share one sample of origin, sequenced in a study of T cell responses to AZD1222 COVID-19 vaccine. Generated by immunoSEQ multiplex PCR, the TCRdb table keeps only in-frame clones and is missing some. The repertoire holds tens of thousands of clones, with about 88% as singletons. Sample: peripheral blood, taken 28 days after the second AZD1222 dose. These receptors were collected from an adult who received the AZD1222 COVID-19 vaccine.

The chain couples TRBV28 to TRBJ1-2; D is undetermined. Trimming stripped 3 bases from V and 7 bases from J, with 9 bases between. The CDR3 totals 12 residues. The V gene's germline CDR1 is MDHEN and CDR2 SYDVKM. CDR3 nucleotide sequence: TGTGCCAGCAGTTTGCCTGTCGCTGGCTACACCTTC. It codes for CASSLPVAGYTF.

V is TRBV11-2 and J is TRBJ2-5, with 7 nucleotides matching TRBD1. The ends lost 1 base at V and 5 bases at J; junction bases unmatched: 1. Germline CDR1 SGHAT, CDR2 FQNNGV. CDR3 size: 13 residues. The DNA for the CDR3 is TGTGCCAGCAGCTTAGGGGACAGTGAGACCCAGTACTTC. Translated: CASSLGDSETQYF.

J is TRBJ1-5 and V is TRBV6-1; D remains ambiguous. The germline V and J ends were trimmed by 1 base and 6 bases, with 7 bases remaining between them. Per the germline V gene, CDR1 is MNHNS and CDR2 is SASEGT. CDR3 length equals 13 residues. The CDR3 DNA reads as TGTGCCAGCAGTGAAGATTGGGTTCAGCCCCAGCATTTT. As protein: CASSEDWVQPQHF.

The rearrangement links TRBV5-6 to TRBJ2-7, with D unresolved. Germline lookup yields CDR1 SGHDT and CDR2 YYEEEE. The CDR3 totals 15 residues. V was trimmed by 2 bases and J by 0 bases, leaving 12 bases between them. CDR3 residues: CASSFGGLPSYEQYF. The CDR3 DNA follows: TGTGCCAGCAGCTTCGGCGGCCTGCCCTCCTACGAGCAGTACTTC.

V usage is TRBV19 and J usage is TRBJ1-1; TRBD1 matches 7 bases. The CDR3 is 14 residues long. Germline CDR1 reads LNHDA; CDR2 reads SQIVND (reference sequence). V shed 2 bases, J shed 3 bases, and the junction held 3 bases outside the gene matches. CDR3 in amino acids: CASSIRGRYTEAFF. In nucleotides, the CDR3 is TGTGCCAGTAGTATAAGGGGGCGCTACACTGAAGCTTTCTTT.

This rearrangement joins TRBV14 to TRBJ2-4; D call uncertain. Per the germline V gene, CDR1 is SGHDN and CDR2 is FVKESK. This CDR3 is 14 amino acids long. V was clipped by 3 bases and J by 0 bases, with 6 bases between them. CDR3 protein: CASSQWRAKNIQYF. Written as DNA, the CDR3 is TGTGCCAGCAGCCAGTGGAGAGCCAAAAACATTCAGTACTTC.

Here the CDR3 reads CAINVDHKAGGYTF. Here the CDR3 DNA reads TGTGCCATCAATGTGGATCACAAGGCGGGGGGCTACACCTTC. J is TRBJ1-2 and V is TRBV10-3; no reliable D call. Trimming stripped 7 bases from V and 8 bases from J, with 20 bases between. The germline gives CDR1 ENHRY, CDR2 SYGVKD. This CDR3 has 14 residues.

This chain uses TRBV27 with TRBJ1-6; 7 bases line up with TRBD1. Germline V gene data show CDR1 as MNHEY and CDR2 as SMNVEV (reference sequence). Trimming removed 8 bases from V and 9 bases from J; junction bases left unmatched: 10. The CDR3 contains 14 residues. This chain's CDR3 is CASAMIGGSSPLHF. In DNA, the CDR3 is TGTGCCAGCGCCATGATAGGGGGCAGTTCACCCCTCCACTTT.

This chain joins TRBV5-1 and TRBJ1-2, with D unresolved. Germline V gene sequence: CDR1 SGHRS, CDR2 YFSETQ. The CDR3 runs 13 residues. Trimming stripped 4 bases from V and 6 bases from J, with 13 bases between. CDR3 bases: TGCGCCAGCAGCCTTGGTCGTGGGGATGGCTACACCTTC. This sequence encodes CASSLGRGDGYTF.

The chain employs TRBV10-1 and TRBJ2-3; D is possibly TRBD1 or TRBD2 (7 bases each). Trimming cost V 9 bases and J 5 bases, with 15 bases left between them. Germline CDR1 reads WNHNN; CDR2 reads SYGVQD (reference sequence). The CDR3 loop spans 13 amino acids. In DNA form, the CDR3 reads TGCGCCAGTACGGGACAGCGGGGAGATACGCAGTATTTT. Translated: CASTGQRGDTQYF.

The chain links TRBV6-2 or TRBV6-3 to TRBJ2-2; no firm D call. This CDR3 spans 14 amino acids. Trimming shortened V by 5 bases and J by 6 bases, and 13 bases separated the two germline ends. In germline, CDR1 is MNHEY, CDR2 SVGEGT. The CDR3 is CASSIPPLAGELFF. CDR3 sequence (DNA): TGTGCCAGCAGTATCCCGCCGTTGGCCGGGGAGCTGTTTTTT.

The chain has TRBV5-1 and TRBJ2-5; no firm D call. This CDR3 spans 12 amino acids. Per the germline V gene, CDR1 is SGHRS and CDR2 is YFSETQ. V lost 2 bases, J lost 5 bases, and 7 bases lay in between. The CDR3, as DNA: TGCGCCAGCAGCTTAAGCGAGGAGACCCAGTACTTC. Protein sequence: CASSLSEETQYF. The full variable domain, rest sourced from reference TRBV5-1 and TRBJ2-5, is KAGVTQTPRYLIKTRGQQVTLSCSPISGHRSVSWYQQTPGQGLQFLFEYFSETQRNKGNFPGRFSGRQFSNSRSEMNVSTLELGDSALYLCASSLSEETQYFGPGTRLLVL.

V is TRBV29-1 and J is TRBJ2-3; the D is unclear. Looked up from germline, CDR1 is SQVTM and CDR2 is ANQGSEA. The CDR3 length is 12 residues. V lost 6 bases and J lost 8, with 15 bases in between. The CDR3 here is CSVALLDVTQYF. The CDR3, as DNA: TGCAGCGTAGCCCTCTTAGATGTTACGCAGTATTTT.

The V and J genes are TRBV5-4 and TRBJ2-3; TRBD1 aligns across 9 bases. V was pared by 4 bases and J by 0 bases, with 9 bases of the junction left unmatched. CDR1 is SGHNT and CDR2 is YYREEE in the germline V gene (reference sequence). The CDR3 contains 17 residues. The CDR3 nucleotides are TGTGCCAGCAGCCCACCGGGACAGGGAAAGAGCACAGATACGCAGTATTTT. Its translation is CASSPPGQGKSTDTQYF.

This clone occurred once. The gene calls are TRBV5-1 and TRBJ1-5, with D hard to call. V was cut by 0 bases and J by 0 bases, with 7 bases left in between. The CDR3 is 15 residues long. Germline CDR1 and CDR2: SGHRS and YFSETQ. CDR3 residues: CASSLGDNSNQPQHF. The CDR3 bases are TGCGCCAGCAGCTTGGGGGATAATAGCAATCAGCCCCAGCATTTT.

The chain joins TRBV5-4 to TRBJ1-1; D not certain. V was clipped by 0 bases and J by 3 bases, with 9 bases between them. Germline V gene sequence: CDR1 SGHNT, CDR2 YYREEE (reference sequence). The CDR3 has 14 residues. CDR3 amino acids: CASSLDGEDTEAFF. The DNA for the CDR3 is TGTGCCAGCAGCTTGGATGGGGAAGACACTGAAGCTTTCTTT.

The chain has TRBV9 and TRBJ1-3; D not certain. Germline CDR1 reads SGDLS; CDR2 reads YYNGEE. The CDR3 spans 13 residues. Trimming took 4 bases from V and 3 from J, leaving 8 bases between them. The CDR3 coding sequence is TGTGCCAGCAGCCCAGGAGGTGGAAACACCATATATTTT. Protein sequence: CASSPGGGNTIYF.

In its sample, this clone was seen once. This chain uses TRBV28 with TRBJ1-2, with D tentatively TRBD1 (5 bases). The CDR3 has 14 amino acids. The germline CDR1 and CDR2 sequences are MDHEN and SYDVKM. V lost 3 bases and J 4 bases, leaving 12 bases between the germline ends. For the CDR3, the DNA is TGTGCCAGCAGTTTTATGCCAGGGCCCTATGGCTACACCTTC. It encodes CASSFMPGPYGYTF.

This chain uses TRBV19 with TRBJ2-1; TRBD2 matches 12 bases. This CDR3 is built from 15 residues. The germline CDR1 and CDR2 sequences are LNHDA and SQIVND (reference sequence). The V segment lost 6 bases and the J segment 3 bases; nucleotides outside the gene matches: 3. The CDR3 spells CASRTSGRDYNEQFF. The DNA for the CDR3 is TGTGCCAGTAGGACTAGCGGGAGAGACTACAATGAGCAGTTCTTC.

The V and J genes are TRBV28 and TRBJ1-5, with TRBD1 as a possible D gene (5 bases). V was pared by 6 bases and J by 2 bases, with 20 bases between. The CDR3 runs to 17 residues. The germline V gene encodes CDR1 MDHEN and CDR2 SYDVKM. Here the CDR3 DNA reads TGTGCCAGCAGCCTGACAGTACCCGGTTTAGGCAATCAGCCCCAGCATTTT. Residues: CASSLTVPGLGNQPQHF. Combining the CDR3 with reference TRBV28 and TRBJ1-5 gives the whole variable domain DVKVTQSSRYLVKRTGEKVFLECVQDMDHENMFWYRQDPGLGLRLIYFSYDVKMKEKGDIPEGYSVSREKKERFSLILESASTNQTSMYLCASSLTVPGLGNQPQHFGDGTRLSIL.

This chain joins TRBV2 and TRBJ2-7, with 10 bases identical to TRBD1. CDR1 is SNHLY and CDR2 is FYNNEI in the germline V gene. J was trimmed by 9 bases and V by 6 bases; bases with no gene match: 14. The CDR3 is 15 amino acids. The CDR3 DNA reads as TGTGCCAGCAGAGAATCCGGGACAGGGGCTTTCGTGCAGTACTTC. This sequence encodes CASRESGTGAFVQYF.

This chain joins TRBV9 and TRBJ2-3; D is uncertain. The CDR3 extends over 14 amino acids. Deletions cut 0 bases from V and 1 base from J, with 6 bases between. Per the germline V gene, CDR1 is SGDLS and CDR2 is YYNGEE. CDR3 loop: CASSVGIGTDTQYF. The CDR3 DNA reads TGTGCCAGCAGCGTAGGGATCGGCACAGATACGCAGTATTTT.

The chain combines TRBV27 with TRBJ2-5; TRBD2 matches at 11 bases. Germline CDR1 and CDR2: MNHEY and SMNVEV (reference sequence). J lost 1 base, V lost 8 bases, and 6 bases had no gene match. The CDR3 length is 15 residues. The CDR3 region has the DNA TGTGCCAGCGGGGGGACTAGCGGACCCCAAGAGACCCAGTACTTC. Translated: CASGGTSGPQETQYF.

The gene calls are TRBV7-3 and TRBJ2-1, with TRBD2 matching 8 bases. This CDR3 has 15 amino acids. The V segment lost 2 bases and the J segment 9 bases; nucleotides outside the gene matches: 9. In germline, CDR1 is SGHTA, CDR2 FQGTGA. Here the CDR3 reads CASSLVAGNMGEQFF. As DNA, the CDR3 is TGTGCCAGCAGCTTAGTAGCGGGGAACATGGGTGAGCAGTTCTTC.

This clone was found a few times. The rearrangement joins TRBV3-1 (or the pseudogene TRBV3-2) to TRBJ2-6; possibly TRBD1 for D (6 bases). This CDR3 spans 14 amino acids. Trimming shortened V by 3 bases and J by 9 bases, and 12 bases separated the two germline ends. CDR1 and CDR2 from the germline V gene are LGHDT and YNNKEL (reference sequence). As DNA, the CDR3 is TGTGCCAGCAGCCACTACAGGGACGGCAACGTCCTGACTTTC. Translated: CASSHYRDGNVLTF.

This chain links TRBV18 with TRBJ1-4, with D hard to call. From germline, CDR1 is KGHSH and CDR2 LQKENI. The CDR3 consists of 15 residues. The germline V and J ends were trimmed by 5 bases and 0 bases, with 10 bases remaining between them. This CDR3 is CASSSVRATNEKLFF. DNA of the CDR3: TGTGCCAGCTCATCAGTGCGAGCAACTAATGAAAAACTGTTTTTT.

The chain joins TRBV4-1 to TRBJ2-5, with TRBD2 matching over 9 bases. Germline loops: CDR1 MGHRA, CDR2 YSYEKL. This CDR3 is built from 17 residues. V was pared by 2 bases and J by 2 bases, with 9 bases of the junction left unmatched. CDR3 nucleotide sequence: TGCGCCAGCAGCCAAAGGAGGGCTAGCGGGGAGCAAGAGACCCAGTACTTC. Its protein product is CASSQRRASGEQETQYF.